The sequence of this T cell receptor (beta chain) was determined in a study of T cell changes during pregnancy in multiple sclerosis. The table came from immunoSEQ multiplex PCR; TCRdb's copy has only in-frame clones and leaves some out. The sample yields approximately 28,000 clones, about 84% seen once. This CDR3 region has 15 residues. Germline-derived CDR1 and CDR2 are SNHLY and FYNNEI. Trimming cost V 5 bases and J 2 bases; bases outside gene matches: 8. The sequences come from CD8+ T cells from peripheral blood mononuclear cells, collected after pregnancy. The sequence came from a female donor with multiple sclerosis, enrolled in a pregnancy study. The rearrangement links TRBV2 to TRBJ2-7; 8 nucleotides agree with TRBD1. CDR3 coding DNA: TGTGCCAGCAGTTACCCCGACAGGGGAACCTACGAGCAGTACTTC. This translates into CASSYPDRGTYEQYF.